The table lists the clone carrying this T cell receptor beta chain with a count of one. Its antigen is unknown. Germline lookup yields CDR1 SEHNR and CDR2 FQNEAQ (reference sequence). V dropped 2 bases and J dropped 0; count of bases not matched to a gene: 2. This CDR3 has 15 residues. These data come from a study of cytomegalovirus exposure and HLA in healthy donors. 60 Vbeta and 13 Jbeta primers were used in PCR. Assay: immunoSEQ multiplex PCR; the TCRdb copy retains only in-frame clones and omits some. The sample lists about 130,000 clones; roughly 80% were seen once. Findings of the study overall: Near-uniform donor sequencing depth was presumed by presence/absence analyses.

This TCR was sampled from a man aged 18 to 29 in good health and CMV-seropositive. V gene TRBV7-9 combines with J gene TRBJ2-3; 7 bases agree with TRBD1. The specimen was PBMCs. CDR3 protein: CASSLQQGSTDTQYF. The CDR3 DNA reads as TGTGCCAGCAGCTTACAACAGGGGAGCACAGATACGCAGTATTTT.